Detailed here is one TCR beta chain. What it binds is unknown. This entry is derived from a study of OX40 agonist ivuxolimab in advanced cancers. Study-level information: The drug used for patients, ivuxolimab, was an agonistic anti-OX40 (CD134) antibody. Ivuxolimab doses were 0.01, 0.1, 0.3, 1.5, 3 or 10 mg/kg every 2 weeks. Notes on the study in general: Both CD4+ and CD8+ T cell populations in blood had undergone clonal expansion by week 6 at 0.1 to 3.0 mg/kg. Mean expanded clone counts were higher in CD8+ than CD4+ T cells.

The repertoire was sequenced with immunoSEQ multiplex PCR; TCRdb's copy has only in-frame clones and lacks some. The sample holds more than 60,000 clones, around 84% seen once. This TCR came from an adult with an advanced solid tumor such as melanoma, head and neck, liver or kidney cancer. Material: CD4+ or CD8+ T cells sorted from blood, obtained in a trial of the OX40 agonist ivuxolimab.

In DNA, the CDR3 is TGTGCCAGCAGCAAGACTAGCTATGAGCAGTTCTTC. This codes for CASSKTSYEQFF. This chain uses TRBV27 with TRBJ2-1; 7 bases are shared with TRBD2. This CDR3 comprises 12 residues. Looked up from germline, CDR1 is MNHEY and CDR2 is SMNVEV (reference sequence). V trimming: 6 bases; J trimming: 8 bases; junction bases outside the gene matches: 4.